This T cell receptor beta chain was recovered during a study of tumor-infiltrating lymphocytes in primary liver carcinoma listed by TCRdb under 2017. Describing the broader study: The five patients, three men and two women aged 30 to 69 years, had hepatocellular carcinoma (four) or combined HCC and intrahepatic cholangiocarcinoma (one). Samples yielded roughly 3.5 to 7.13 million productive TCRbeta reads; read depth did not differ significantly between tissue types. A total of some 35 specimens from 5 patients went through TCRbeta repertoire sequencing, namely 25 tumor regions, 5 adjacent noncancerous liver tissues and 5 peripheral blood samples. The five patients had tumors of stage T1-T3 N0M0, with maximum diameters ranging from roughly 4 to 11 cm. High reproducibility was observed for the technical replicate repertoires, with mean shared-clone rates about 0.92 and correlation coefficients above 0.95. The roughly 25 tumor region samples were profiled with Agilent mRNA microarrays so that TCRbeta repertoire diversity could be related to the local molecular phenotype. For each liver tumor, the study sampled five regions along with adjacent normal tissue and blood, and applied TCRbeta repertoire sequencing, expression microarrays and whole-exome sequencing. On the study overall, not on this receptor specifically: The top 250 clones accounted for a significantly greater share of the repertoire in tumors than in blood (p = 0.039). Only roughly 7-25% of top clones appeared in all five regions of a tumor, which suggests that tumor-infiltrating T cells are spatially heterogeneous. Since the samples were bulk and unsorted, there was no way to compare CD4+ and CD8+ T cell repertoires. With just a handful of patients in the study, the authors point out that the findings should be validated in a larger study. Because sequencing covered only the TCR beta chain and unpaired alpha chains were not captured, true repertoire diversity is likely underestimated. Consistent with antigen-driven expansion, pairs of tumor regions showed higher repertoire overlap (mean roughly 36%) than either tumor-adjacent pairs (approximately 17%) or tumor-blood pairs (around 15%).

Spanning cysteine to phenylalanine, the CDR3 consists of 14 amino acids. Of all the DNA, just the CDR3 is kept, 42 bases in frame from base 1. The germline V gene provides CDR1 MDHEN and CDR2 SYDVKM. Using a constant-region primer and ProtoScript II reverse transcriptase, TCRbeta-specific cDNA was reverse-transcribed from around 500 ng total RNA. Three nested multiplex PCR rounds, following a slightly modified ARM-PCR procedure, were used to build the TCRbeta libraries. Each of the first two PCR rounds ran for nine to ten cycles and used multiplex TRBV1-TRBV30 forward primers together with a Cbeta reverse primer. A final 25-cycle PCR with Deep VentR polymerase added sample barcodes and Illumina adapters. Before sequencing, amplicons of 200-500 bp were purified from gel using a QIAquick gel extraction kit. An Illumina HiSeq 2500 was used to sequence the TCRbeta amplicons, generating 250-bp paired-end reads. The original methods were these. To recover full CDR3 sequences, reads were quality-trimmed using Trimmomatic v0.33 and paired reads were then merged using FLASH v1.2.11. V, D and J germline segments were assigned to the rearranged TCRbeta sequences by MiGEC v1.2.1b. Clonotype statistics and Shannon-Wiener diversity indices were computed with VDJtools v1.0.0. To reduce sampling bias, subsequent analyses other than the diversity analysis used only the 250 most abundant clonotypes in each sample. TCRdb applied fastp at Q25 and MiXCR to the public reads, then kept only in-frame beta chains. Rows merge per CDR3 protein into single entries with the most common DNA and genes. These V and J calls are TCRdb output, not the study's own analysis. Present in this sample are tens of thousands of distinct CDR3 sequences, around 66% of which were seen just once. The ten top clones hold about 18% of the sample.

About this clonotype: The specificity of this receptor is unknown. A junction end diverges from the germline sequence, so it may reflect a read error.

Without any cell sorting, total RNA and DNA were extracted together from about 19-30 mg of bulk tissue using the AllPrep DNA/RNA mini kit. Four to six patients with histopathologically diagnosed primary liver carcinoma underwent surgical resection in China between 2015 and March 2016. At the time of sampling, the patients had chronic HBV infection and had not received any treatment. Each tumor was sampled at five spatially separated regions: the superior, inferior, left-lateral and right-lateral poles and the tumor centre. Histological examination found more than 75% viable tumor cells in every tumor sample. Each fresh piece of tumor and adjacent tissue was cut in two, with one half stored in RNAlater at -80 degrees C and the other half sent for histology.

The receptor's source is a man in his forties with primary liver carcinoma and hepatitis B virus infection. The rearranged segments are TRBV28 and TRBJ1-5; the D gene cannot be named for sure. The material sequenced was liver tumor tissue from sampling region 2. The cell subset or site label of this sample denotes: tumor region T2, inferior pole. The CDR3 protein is CASSLEGGEQPLHF. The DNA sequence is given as TGTGCCAGCAGTTTAGAGGGCGGCGAACAGCCCCTGCATTTT.